The rows below give T cell receptor beta chains drawn from one sample of a study of blood T cell repertoires in COVID-19. Assay used: immunoSEQ multiplex PCR; TCRdb lists only in-frame clones, some missing. Among more than 50,000 clones, 65% to 85% were seen once, and the ten largest hold about two fifths. The sample was peripheral blood. The receptor source for this set is a man in his 70s with active or convalescent COVID-19. CDR3s include the opening cysteine and the closing phenylalanine or tryptophan. D genes are given only for firm matches. Clone size, where shown, is once, few, many, or a class for clones that have expanded.

>TRBJ2-7|TRBD2|TRBV19|.
CASRPTSGQPREQYF
>TRBJ1-2|TRBD1|TRBV19|.
CASSIGQGAGGYTF
>TRBJ1-1|TRBD1|TRBV6-2/TRBV6-3|.
CASSQGAEAFF
>TRBJ2-7|TRBD2|TRBV3-1/TRBV3-2|.
CASSRKVAGGGEQYF
>TRBJ2-1|TRBD2|TRBV7-2|.
CATSRRSSGTYNEQFF
>TRBJ1-4|.|TRBV24-1|.
CATSDGGRGFPNEKLFF
>TRBJ1-1|.|TRBV5-6|.
CASSLTGFNTEAFF
>TRBJ2-3|.|TRBV11-3|.
CASSLQGLSTDTQYF
>TRBJ1-6|.|TRBV7-2|.
CASSLAWTARGNSPLHF
>TRBJ2-1|TRBD2|TRBV15|.
CATRLAGGFEQFF
>TRBJ1-4|TRBD1|TRBV5-1|.
CASSSGTGDLMDEKLFF
>TRBJ2-1|.|TRBV5-1|.
CASSLAGRAGYNEQFF
>TRBJ1-2|.|TRBV6-5|few
CASSYDGDYGYTF
>TRBJ2-3|TRBD2|TRBV6-2/TRBV6-3|.
CASSYSIGSGTEGYTQYF
>TRBJ2-1|.|TRBV4-3|.
CASSQDLLGGEQFF
>TRBJ2-1|.|TRBV30|.
CAWSVQVYNEQFF
>TRBJ2-3|.|TRBV19|.
CASSLRLDGYVDTQYF
>TRBJ2-1|TRBD2|TRBV28|few
CASSLLLAGGGNEQFF
>TRBJ1-1|TRBD1|TRBV4-1|.
CASSQDRTGLGRAFF
>TRBJ1-2|.|TRBV6-5|.
CASRATGSMNF
>TRBJ2-7|TRBD2|TRBV4-1|.
CASAPTGTRPHEQYF
>TRBJ2-3|.|TRBV4-1|.
CASSPAGRDRTDTQYF
>TRBJ2-6|TRBD2|TRBV5-1|.
CASSRGEGANVLTF
>TRBJ2-3|TRBD2|TRBV11-2|.
CASSTGLAGAFRTDTQYF
>TRBJ2-2|TRBD1|TRBV5-4|.
CASSSGQENTGELFF
>TRBJ1-5|.|TRBV27|once
CASSPYPNQPQHF
>TRBJ2-4|.|TRBV19|.
CASSTPGGIQYF
>TRBJ2-5|TRBD1|TRBV27|.
CASSRDRQETQYF
>TRBJ1-3|.|TRBV7-9|.
CASSFEGVPENTIYF
>TRBJ1-3|TRBD1|TRBV3-1/TRBV3-2|.
CASSRRTGAGNTIYF
>TRBJ1-1|.|TRBV7-9|.
CASSLVGARGTEAFF
>TRBJ1-2|.|TRBV5-4|.
CASSLGTEDGYTF
>TRBJ2-6|TRBD1|TRBV28|once
CASSLDNPGTGQSSGANVLTF
>TRBJ2-7|TRBD1|TRBV4-1|.
CASSQEDRSSYEQYF
>TRBJ1-1|.|TRBV5-1|.
CASSLGQGIKEAFF
>TRBJ1-1|.|TRBV15|.
CATSRPRGANTEAFF
>TRBJ2-3|.|TRBV19|.
CASMAQSINTDTQYF
>TRBJ2-5|TRBD2|TRBV2|.
CASQGWLAGGSETQYF
>TRBJ2-7|TRBD2|TRBV6-2/TRBV6-3|.
CASSYGTSGGARYEQYF
>TRBJ1-5|.|TRBV5-5|.
CASSLALRVPGQPQHF
>TRBJ1-5|.|TRBV25-1|.
CASSAADRPNQPQHF
>TRBJ1-5|.|TRBV10-3|.
CAISPTERGRGSGNQPQHF
>TRBJ2-2|TRBD1|TRBV6-5|.
CAATGAPNTGELFF
>TRBJ1-2|.|TRBV19|.
CATPDGGGYTF
>TRBJ2-1|.|TRBV30|.
CAWKGVSANSYNEQFF
>TRBJ1-1|.|TRBV12-3/TRBV12-4|.
CASTRRRGPEAFF
>TRBJ1-1|.|TRBV4-1|.
CASSPSGQMNTEAFF
>TRBJ1-6|TRBD1|TRBV6-5|.
CASSRGQVNSPLHF
>TRBJ2-5|TRBD1|TRBV16|.
CASSRDRGRQETQYF
>TRBJ1-5|TRBD1|TRBV24-1|.
CATSDPGQVNQPQHF
>TRBJ2-7|.|TRBV6-2/TRBV6-3|once
CASSYIGADPTYEQYF